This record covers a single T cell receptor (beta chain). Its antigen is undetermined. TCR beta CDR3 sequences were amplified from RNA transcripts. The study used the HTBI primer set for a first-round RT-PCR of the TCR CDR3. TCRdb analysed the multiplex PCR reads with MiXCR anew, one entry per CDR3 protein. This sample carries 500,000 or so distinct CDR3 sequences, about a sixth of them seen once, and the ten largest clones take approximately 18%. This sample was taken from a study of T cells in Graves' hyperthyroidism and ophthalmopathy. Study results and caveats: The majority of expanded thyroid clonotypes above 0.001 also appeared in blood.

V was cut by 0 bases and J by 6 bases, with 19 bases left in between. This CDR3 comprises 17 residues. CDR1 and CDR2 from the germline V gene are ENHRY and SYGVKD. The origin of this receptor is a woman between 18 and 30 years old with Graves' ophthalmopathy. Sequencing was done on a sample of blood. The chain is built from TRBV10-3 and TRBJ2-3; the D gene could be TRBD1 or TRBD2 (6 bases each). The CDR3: CAISESEGGPPQDTQYF. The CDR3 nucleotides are TGTGCCATCAGTGAGTCGGAAGGGGGGCCCCCACAGGATACGCAGTATTTT.